What follows are 10 T cell receptor beta chains derived from one specimen sequenced in a study of high-grade serous ovarian cancer treatment subgroups. TCRdb keeps only in-frame clones here, not all; method: immunoSEQ multiplex PCR. The repertoire includes 12,000 or so clones, about 90% of them detected once, and about 2.9% sits in the top ten. The tumor samples were collected prior to definitive surgery or chemotherapy. The source material was tumor tissue. These receptors came from a human donor with high-grade serous ovarian cancer.

The chain couples TRBV29-1 to TRBJ1-2, with a possible D match to TRBD1 (5 bases). V was clipped by 8 bases and J by 5 bases, with 12 bases between them. Germline assignment: CDR1 SQVTM and CDR2 ANQGSEA. The CDR3 length is 11 residues. The CDR3 spells CSTDSGYGYTF. The DNA of the CDR3 is TGCAGCACCGACAGTGGATATGGCTACACCTTC. The full variable domain, completed using reference TRBV29-1 and TRBJ1-2, is SAVISQKPSRDICQRGTSLTIQCQVDSQVTMMFWYRQQPGQSLTLIATANQGSEATYESGFVIDKFPISRPNLTFSTLTVSNMSPEDSSIYLCSTDSGYGYTFGSGTRLTVV.

The genes are TRBV5-8 and TRBJ2-3; D unresolved. V shed 2 bases and J shed 1 base, with 5 bases lying between them. Germline V gene lookup returns CDR1 SGHTS and CDR2 YDEGEE. CDR3 length equals 13 residues. CDR3 amino acids: CASSFEGTDTQYF. CDR3 in DNA: TGTGCCAGCAGCTTCGAGGGCACAGATACGCAGTATTTT. The full variable domain, rest sourced from reference TRBV5-8 and TRBJ2-3, is EAGVTQSPTHLIKTRGQQATLRCSPISGHTSVYWYQQALGLGLQFLLWYDEGEERNRGNFPPRFSGRQFPNYSSELNVNALELEDSALYLCASSFEGTDTQYFGPGTRLTVL.

The V and J genes are TRBV5-1 and TRBJ1-3, with TRBD1 identical over 7 bases. Germline V gives CDR1 SGHRS, CDR2 YFSETQ. CDR3 length: 15 amino acids. V was pared by 2 bases and J by 1 base, with 3 bases of the junction left unmatched. CDR3 sequence: CASSLLTGSGNTIYF. The CDR3 coding sequence is TGCGCCAGCAGCTTACTGACAGGGTCTGGAAACACCATATATTTT.

The V gene is TRBV7-2, the J gene TRBJ2-7; 8 positions agree with TRBD1. This CDR3 contains 14 residues. The J segment lost 7 bases and the V segment lost 1 base, leaving 6 bases of the junction unmatched. Looked up from germline, CDR1 is SGHTA and CDR2 is FQGNSA. CDR3 DNA: TGTGCCAGCAGCTTAGGGACAGGGATCTATGAGCAGTACTTC. Translating gives CASSLGTGIYEQYF.

The chain links TRBV7-2 to TRBJ1-4; no firm D call. Trimming stripped 6 bases from V and 7 bases from J, with 12 bases between. The CDR3 is 13 residues long. Germline assignment: CDR1 SGHTA and CDR2 FQGNSA. The CDR3 DNA reads as TGTGCCAGCAGGGCACCCCCGGGTGAAAAACTGTTTTTT. This gives the protein CASRAPPGEKLFF.

The rearrangement joins TRBV5-1 to TRBJ1-2, with 8 nucleotides matching TRBD1. J was trimmed by 0 bases and V by 0 bases; bases with no gene match: 13. Germline V gives CDR1 SGHRS, CDR2 YFSETQ. The CDR3 is made up of 19 amino acids. The chain's CDR3 is CASSLVGRGLFSPNYGYTF. CDR3 coding DNA: TGCGCCAGCAGCTTGGTTGGCAGGGGGCTGTTTTCCCCTAACTATGGCTACACCTTC.

The J gene is TRBJ1-3, the V gene TRBV7-7; unclear D gene. Germline values: CDR1 SSHAT, CDR2 FNYEAQ (reference sequence). V was cut by 5 bases and J by 0 bases, with 5 bases left in between. The CDR3 is 13 residues long. The CDR3 nucleotides are TGTGCCAGCAGCCCGCACTCTGGAAACACCATATATTTT. It translates to CASSPHSGNTIYF. Looking up the rest from reference TRBV7-7 and TRBJ1-3 gives the full variable domain: GAGVSQSPRYKVTKRGQDVTLRCDPISSHATLYWYQQALGQGPEFLTYFNYEAQPDKSGLPSDRFSAERPEGSISTLTIQRTEQRDSAMYRCASSPHSGNTIYFGEGSWLTVV.

The chain joins TRBV4-2 to TRBJ2-1; TRBD2 matches 9 bases. CDR1 LGHNA and CDR2 YNFKEQ come from the germline V gene. The CDR3 is made up of 17 amino acids. Trimming took 4 bases from V and 4 from J; bases not matched to a gene: 11. CDR3: CASSPRLLAGEYNEQFF. In DNA form, the CDR3 reads TGTGCCAGCAGCCCCCGCTTACTAGCGGGTGAATACAATGAGCAGTTCTTC.

This chain links TRBV6-1 with TRBJ2-3; 9 positions match TRBD1. With 2 bases clipped from V and 1 base from J, the junction kept 7 bases outside the gene matches. This CDR3 contains 17 residues. Germline lookup yields CDR1 MNHNS and CDR2 SASEGT. This chain's CDR3 is CASSERQRTGGTDTQYF. CDR3 DNA sequence: TGTGCCAGCAGTGAAAGGCAAAGGACAGGGGGCACAGATACGCAGTATTTT.

The V and J genes are TRBV5-4 and TRBJ1-2; the match to TRBD1 covers 9 bases. The V gene end was trimmed by 0 bases and the J gene end by 9 bases; junction bases not matched to a gene: 3. Germline values: CDR1 SGHNT, CDR2 YYREEE (reference sequence). This CDR3 is 13 amino acids long. CDR3 in DNA: TGTGCCAGCAGCTTGGAGACAGGGGGGCGCTACACCTTC. Protein sequence: CASSLETGGRYTF.